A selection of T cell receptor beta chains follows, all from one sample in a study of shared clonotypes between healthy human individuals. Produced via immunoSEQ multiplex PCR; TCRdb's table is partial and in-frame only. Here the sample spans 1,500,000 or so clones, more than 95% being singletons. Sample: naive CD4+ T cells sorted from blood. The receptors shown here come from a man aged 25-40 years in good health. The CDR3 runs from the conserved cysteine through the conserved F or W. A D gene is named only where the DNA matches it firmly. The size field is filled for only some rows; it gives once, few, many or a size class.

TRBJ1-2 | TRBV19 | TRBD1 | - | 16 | CASSIVRDRGRYGYTF | TGTGCCAGTAGTATAGTCCGGGACAGGGGGCGTTATGGCTACACCTTC
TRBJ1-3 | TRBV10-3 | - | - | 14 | CAISSVGTGNTIYF | TGTGCCATCAGCTCTGTGGGTACTGGAAACACCATATATTTT
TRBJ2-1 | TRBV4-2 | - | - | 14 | CASSQDVRGNEQFF | TGTGCCAGCAGCCAAGACGTAAGGGGGAATGAGCAGTTCTTC
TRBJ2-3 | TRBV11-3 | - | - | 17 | CASSGTQRGPYTDTQYF | TGTGCCAGCAGCGGGACTCAGCGCGGGCCTTACACAGATACGCAGTATTTT
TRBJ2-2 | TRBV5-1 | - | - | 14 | CASSVITGYGELFF | TGCGCCAGCAGCGTCATAACAGGTTACGGGGAGCTGTTTTTT
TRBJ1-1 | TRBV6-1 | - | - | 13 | CASSRGSGTEAFF | TGTGCCAGCTCCAGGGGATCTGGCACTGAAGCTTTCTTT
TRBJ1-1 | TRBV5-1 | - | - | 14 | CASSLAEGGRQAFF | TGCGCCAGCAGCTTGGCCGAGGGGGGCAGACAAGCTTTCTTT
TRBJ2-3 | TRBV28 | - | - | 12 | CASRTRADTQYF | TGTGCCAGCAGGACAAGGGCAGATACGCAGTATTTT
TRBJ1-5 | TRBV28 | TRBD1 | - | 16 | CASSGWTGLGNQPQHF | TGTGCCAGCAGTGGATGGACAGGGTTGGGCAATCAGCCCCAGCATTTT
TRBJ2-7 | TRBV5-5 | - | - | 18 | CASSSPGDWKGTNRQGYF | TGTGCCAGCAGCTCACCAGGGGACTGGAAAGGGACTAACCGCCAGGGGTACTTC
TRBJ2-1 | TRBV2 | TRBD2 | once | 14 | CASSRGLAGGEQFF | TGTGCCAGCAGCCGTGGGCTAGCGGGAGGTGAGCAGTTCTTC
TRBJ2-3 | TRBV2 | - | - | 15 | CASRGRTDSTDTQYF | TGTGCCAGCAGGGGCCGGACGGATAGCACAGATACGCAGTATTTT
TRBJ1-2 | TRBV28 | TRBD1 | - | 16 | CASSLVPDRGRLGYTF | TGTGCCAGCAGTTTAGTCCCCGACAGGGGGCGATTGGGCTACACCTTC
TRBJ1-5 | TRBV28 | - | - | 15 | CASSLSVTSNQPQHF | TGTGCCAGCAGCCTATCAGTGACTAGCAATCAGCCCCAGCATTTT
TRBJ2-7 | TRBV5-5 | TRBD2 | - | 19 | CASSLATGTSGRVGYEQYF | TGTGCCAGCAGCTTGGCCACCGGGACTAGCGGGAGAGTTGGCTACGAGCAGTACTTC
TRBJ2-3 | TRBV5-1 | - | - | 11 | CASGQTDTQYF | TGCGCCAGCGGACAAACAGATACGCAGTATTTT
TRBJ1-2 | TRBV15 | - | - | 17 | CATSRPFGGLGSVGYTF | TGTGCCACCAGCAGACCTTTCGGGGGTTTGGGTTCGGTTGGCTACACCTTC
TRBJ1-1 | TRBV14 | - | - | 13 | CASSQGGITEAFF | TGTGCCAGCAGCCAAGGGGGTATCACTGAAGCTTTCTTT
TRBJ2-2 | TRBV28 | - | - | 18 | CASSLWGLVRKNTGELFF | TGTGCCAGCAGTCTCTGGGGCCTCGTCCGGAAGAACACCGGGGAGCTGTTTTTT
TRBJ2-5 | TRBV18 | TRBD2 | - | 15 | CASSPALAVQETQYF | TGTGCCAGCTCACCCGCCCTAGCGGTCCAAGAGACCCAGTACTTC
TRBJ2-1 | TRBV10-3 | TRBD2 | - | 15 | CAIRTTSGDNNEQFF | TGTGCCATCAGAACAACTAGCGGGGATAACAATGAGCAGTTCTTC
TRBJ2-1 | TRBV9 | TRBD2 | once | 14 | CASSVLAGDHEQFF | TGTGCCAGCAGCGTACTAGCGGGAGACCATGAGCAGTTCTTC
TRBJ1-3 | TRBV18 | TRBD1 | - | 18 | CASSLLGQGRTSGNTIYF | TGTGCCAGCTCACTACTTGGACAGGGGAGAACTTCTGGAAACACCATATATTTT
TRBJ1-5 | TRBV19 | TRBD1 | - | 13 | CASRGGVNQPQHF | TGTGCCAGCAGGGGGGGAGTTAATCAGCCCCAGCATTTT
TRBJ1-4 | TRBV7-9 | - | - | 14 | CASSIDGTNEKLFF | TGTGCCAGCAGCATCGATGGTACTAATGAAAAACTGTTTTTT
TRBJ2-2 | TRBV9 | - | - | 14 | CASSSLSGAGELFF | TGTGCCAGCAGCTCCCTCTCAGGCGCCGGGGAGCTGTTTTTT
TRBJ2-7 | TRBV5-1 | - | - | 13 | CASNPGATYEQYF | TGCGCCAGCAATCCGGGGGCGACCTACGAGCAGTACTTC
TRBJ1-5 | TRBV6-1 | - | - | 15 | CASSELPDSNQPQHF | TGTGCCAGCAGTGAATTACCGGACAGCAATCAGCCCCAGCATTTT
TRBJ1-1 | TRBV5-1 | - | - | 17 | CASSFGETPRLDTEAFF | TGCGCCAGCAGCTTCGGGGAAACCCCGCGCCTGGACACTGAAGCTTTCTTT
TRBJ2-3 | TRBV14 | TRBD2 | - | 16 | CASSQDEVLAGSAQYF | TGTGCCAGCAGCCAAGATGAGGTACTAGCGGGATCGGCGCAGTATTTT
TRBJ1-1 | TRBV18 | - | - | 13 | CASLDSLNTEAFF | TGTGCCAGCTTGGACAGTCTGAACACTGAAGCTTTCTTT
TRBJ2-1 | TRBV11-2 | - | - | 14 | CASSLGVVYNEQFF | TGTGCCAGCAGCTTAGGTGTAGTCTACAATGAGCAGTTCTTC
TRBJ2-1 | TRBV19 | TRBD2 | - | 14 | CASRIAGGGAEQFF | TGTGCCAGTAGAATAGCGGGAGGAGGCGCTGAGCAGTTCTTC
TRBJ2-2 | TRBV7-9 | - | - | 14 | CASSLLRGTGELFF | TGTGCCAGCAGCCTACTAAGGGGGACCGGGGAGCTGTTTTTT
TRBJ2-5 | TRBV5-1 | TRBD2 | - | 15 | CASSPGGSPRETQYF | TGCGCCAGCAGCCCTGGCGGGAGCCCTAGAGAGACCCAGTACTTC
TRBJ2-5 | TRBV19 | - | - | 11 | CASSLQETQYF | TGTGCCAGTAGCCTCCAAGAGACCCAGTACTTC
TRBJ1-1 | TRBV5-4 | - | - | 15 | CASSEAQVSTAEAFF | TGTGCCAGCAGCGAGGCGCAGGTTTCCACCGCTGAAGCTTTCTTT
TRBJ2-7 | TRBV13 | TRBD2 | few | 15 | CASSRTSGRAGGQYF | TGTGCCAGCAGCCGTACTAGCGGGAGGGCCGGTGGGCAGTACTTC
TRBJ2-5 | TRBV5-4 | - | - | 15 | CASSLPGTPKETQYF | TGTGCCAGCAGCTTGCCAGGGACACCCAAAGAGACCCAGTACTTC
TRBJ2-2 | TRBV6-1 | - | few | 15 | CASSGGPGLAGELFF | TGTGCCAGCAGTGGAGGGCCGGGACTCGCCGGGGAGCTGTTTTTT
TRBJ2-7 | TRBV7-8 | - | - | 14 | CASRSLNKPYEQYF | TGTGCCAGCCGGAGTCTAAATAAACCCTACGAGCAGTACTTC
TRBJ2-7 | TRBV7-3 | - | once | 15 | CASSLTPGTVYEQYF | TGTGCCAGCAGCTTAACCCCCGGGACTGTCTACGAGCAGTACTTC
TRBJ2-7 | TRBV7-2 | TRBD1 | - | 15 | CASSVQGASSYEQYF | TGTGCCAGCAGCGTACAGGGGGCAAGCTCCTACGAGCAGTACTTC
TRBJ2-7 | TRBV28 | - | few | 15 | CASSSYRGLTYEQYF | TGTGCCAGCAGTTCTTACCGGGGGCTTACCTACGAGCAGTACTTC
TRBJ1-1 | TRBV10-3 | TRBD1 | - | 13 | CAMTTGDNTEAFF | TGTGCCATGACGACAGGGGATAACACTGAAGCTTTCTTT
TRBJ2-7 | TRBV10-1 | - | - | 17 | CASSFQRPGPGHYEQYF | TGCGCCAGCAGTTTTCAGAGGCCGGGACCTGGACACTACGAGCAGTACTTC
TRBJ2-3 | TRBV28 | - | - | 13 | CASSFLGTDTQYF | TGTGCCAGCAGTTTTTTAGGGACCGATACGCAGTATTTT